The present TCR beta chain was sequenced within a study of blood T cell repertoires in COVID-19 (dated by TCRdb to about 2020). For context, the study as a whole: Samples from collaborators originated in the United States, Italy and Spain and spanned both the acute and convalescent phases of COVID-19. Samples came from the ongoing ImmuneRACE study (first 160 participants) plus 1,254 subjects from 6 global collaborators. HLA class I and class II types, where available, came from metadata supplied by the sample provider rather than from assay-based typing. A de-identified subject ID, COVID-19 status, age in years and sex were almost always included in the sample metadata. The prospective study material was composed of cDNA or gDNA derived from T cells, B-cell-depleted T cells, or PBMCs. Deeply sampled blood TCRbeta repertoires from subjects exposed to, actively infected with, or recovered from COVID-19 were included in the dataset. The repertoires were made available in a free public database intended to serve as a resource for research on the immune response to SARS-CoV-2. Points the paper makes about the study in general: The quantity of clinical and demographic metadata differed by source and by participant and was supplied without curation.

Concerning this clone itself: The target of this receptor is not known. Base qualities are missing; no much larger clone stands one base away.

The CDR3, from cysteine to phenylalanine, totals 16 residues. The kept DNA is CDR3 alone, 48 bases in frame from the first base. V and J are trimmed by 3 bases and 1 base, and the gene matches miss 6 bases of the junction. Reading the germline V gene gives CDR1 SGHRS and CDR2 YFSETQ. TCRbeta CDR3 regions were amplified from genomic DNA by means of the immunoSEQ Assay, a bias-controlled multiplex PCR. In the original analysis: Within the assay, amplification of reference gene primers was used to estimate how many nucleated cells each sample contained. To quantify the absolute abundance of each unique TCRbeta CDR3 rearrangement, sequence reads were collapsed and filtered. For each sample, productive Simpson clonality was calculated as the square root of Simpson's diversity index across productive rearrangements. The table was pulled from immuneACCESS by TCRdb, which kept in-frame rearrangements only. Such tables lose some clones; where checked, under half of the loss comes from unresolved V genes, and the rest has no known cause. V and J calls and clone size come straight from that table; D and trimming were deduced from the DNA. The table for this sample lists some 160,000 clones; more than 80% of them were counted only once. The top ten constitute about 3% of the sample.

Each collaborating institution followed its own protocols to collect whole blood in K2EDTA tubes. Collaborator samples were shipped for TCRbeta analysis as frozen whole blood, isolated PBMCs, or DNA extracted from either sample type. This receptor was identified in a man between 60 and 70 years old with acute or convalescent COVID-19. The source material was peripheral blood. The V and J segments used are TRBV5-1 and TRBJ2-2, and 7 bases in between align with TRBD1. The CDR3 region has the sequence CASSSRGQVNTGELFF. In nucleotides, the sequence is TGCGCCAGCAGCTCGAGAGGACAGGTGAACACCGGGGAGCTGTTTTTT.